This T cell receptor beta chain was recovered during a study of cytomegalovirus exposure and HLA in healthy donors. This CDR3 contains 20 residues. V shed 2 bases, J shed 6 bases, and the junction held 22 bases outside the gene matches. The germline V gene encodes CDR1 LGHNT and CDR2 FRNRAP. Researchers ran the PCR with 60 Vbeta and 13 Jbeta primers. Repertoires were generated with immunoSEQ multiplex PCR, while TCRdb's copy carries only in-frame clones and drops some. The sample lists about 150,000 clones, approximately 80% occurring once. The material sequenced was PBMCs. This chain uses TRBV12-5 with TRBJ1-5, with 7 bases that match TRBD1. The receptor's source is a woman in her thirties or forties in good health and CMV-seronegative. The CDR3 bases are TGTGCTAGTGGTTTGTCCCCAGGGGGGCTATCGTCCATCAGCCGTCAGCCCCAGCATTTT. It codes for CASGLSPGGLSSISRQPQHF.